Shown below are 18 T cell receptor beta chains from a single sample sequenced in a study of identical twins listed by TCRdb under 2016. Receptor libraries were prepared by 5' RACE. Sequenced using an Illumina HiSeq 2000. Using fastp at Q25 and MiXCR, TCRdb reprocessed the public reads and kept productive beta chains. Identical CDR3 protein sequences are pooled into one entry, listed with their most common genes and DNA. The sample table contains 350,000 to 500,000 distinct CDR3 sequences; only one count was recorded for approximately 17% of them. The ten largest clones represent 10% to 15% of the sample. Sequencing input: naive T cells sorted from blood. The cell subset or site label corresponds to: cells isolated with a human naive T-cell isolation kit. Every receptor here comes from a man between 45 and 60 years old in good health.

This chain uses TRBV10-3 with TRBJ2-5; TRBD1 agrees at 11 bases. The germline V gene encodes CDR1 ENHRY and CDR2 SYGVKD. Unmatched junction bases numbered 2, after V lost 6 bases and J lost 5 bases. This CDR3 is built from 13 residues. The CDR3 region has the DNA TGTGCCATCAGCGGGACAGGGGGTGAGACCCAGTACTTC. Its translation is CAISGTGGETQYF.

Many counts were recorded for this clonotype. The chain links TRBV20-1 to TRBJ1-6; 7 nucleotides align to TRBD1. V lost 7 bases and J lost 8; bases outside the gene matches: 8. The germline CDR1 and CDR2 sequences are DFQATT and SNEGSKA (reference sequence). This CDR3 region has 13 residues. The CDR3 region has the DNA TGCAGTGGCAAAGGACAGGCTGATTCACCCCTCCACTTT. As protein: CSGKGQADSPLHF.

This chain connects TRBV27 to TRBJ1-5; a possible D gene is TRBD1 (6 bases). Germline V gene lookup returns CDR1 MNHEY and CDR2 SMNVEV (reference sequence). Trimming cost V 4 bases and J 3 bases, with 16 bases left between them. The CDR3 contains 16 residues. The CDR3 spells CASSSKWTEFNQPQHF. The CDR3 coding sequence is TGTGCCAGCAGTTCCAAATGGACAGAGTTCAATCAGCCCCAGCATTTT.

This clonotype was found a few times. The rearrangement links TRBV7-9 to TRBJ2-1, with 8 bases aligning to TRBD1. The V segment lost 4 bases and the J segment 4 bases; nucleotides outside the gene matches: 12. From germline, CDR1 is SEHNR and CDR2 FQNEAQ (reference sequence). This CDR3 spans 17 amino acids. DNA of the CDR3: TGTGCCAGCAGCTCCGATTGGGGCAGGGGGCTTTACAATGAGCAGTTCTTC. Translating it yields CASSSDWGRGLYNEQFF. The full variable domain, its missing parts supplied by reference TRBV7-9 and TRBJ2-1, is DTGVSQNPRHKITKRGQNVTFRCDPISEHNRLYWYRQTLGQGPEFLTYFQNEAQLEKSRLLSDRFSAERPKGSFSTLEIQRTEQGDSAMYLCASSSDWGRGLYNEQFFGPGTRLTVL.

Here the CDR3 DNA reads TGCAGTGCTAGAGCCTCGCTGTTGACTTACGAGCAGTACTTC. Translating it yields CSARASLLTYEQYF. V is TRBV20-1 and J is TRBJ2-7; D uncertain. Germline CDR1 reads DFQATT; CDR2 reads SNEGSKA (reference sequence). The V end lost 1 base, the J end lost 4 bases, and 14 bases lay between the germline ends. This CDR3 is 14 amino acids long.

The chain recombines TRBV7-9 with TRBJ2-7; the D is unclear. Germline CDR1 SEHNR, CDR2 FQNEAQ (reference sequence). This CDR3 is built from 16 residues. With 0 bases removed from V and 3 bases from J, the gap between germline ends came to 15 bases. CDR3 sequence (DNA): TGTGCCAGCAGCTTAGCATACAGAGAACCCATCTACGAGCAGTACTTC. Its translation is CASSLAYREPIYEQYF.

This clonotype was counted only a few times. The gene calls are TRBV10-3 and TRBJ2-3, with D uncertain. The germline V gene has CDR1 ENHRY and CDR2 SYGVKD. CDR3 size: 16 residues. The ends were cut back, 3 bases at V and 0 bases at J, with 13 bases in the middle. The CDR3 spells CAISETYRSSTDTQYF. The DNA of the CDR3 is TGTGCCATCAGTGAAACCTACCGGAGCAGCACAGATACGCAGTATTTT.

The rearrangement joins TRBV3-1 to TRBJ2-1; D not certain. Germline-derived CDR1 and CDR2 are LGHDT and YNNKEL (reference sequence). V lost 4 bases to trimming and J lost 8 bases, with 6 bases between them. The CDR3 contains 11 residues. The CDR3 DNA reads as TGTGCCAGCAGCCGTGTCCATGAGCAGTTCTTC. Its translation: CASSRVHEQFF.

CDR3 in amino acids: CASSFVLAGPNEQFF. CDR3 sequence (DNA): TGTGCCAGCAGCTTTGTACTAGCGGGGCCCAATGAGCAGTTCTTC. The J gene is TRBJ2-1, the V gene TRBV7-9, with 10 bases matching TRBD2. The V gene end was trimmed by 3 bases and the J gene end by 6 bases; junction bases not matched to a gene: 5. The CDR3 contains 15 residues. Per germline, CDR1 SEHNR and CDR2 FQNEAQ (reference sequence).

This clonotype was detected a few times. The chain has TRBV7-2 and TRBJ2-7; possibly TRBD1 for D (7 bases). Germline assignment: CDR1 SGHTA and CDR2 FQGNSA. V dropped 5 bases and J dropped 0 bases, with 14 bases sitting between them. This CDR3 spans 15 amino acids. CDR3 coding DNA: TGTGCCAGCAGCCGGAACAGGGGACTCTCCTACGAGCAGTACTTC. Translated, it gives CASSRNRGLSYEQYF.

This clonotype was seen only a few times. The chain carries TRBV18 and TRBJ2-1, with 14 bases identical to TRBD2. Germline loops: CDR1 KGHSH, CDR2 LQKENI. This CDR3 contains 16 residues. Trimming at V came to 3 bases and at J to 5 bases, leaving 3 bases not matched to a gene. This CDR3 is CASSPGLAGVNNEQFF. CDR3 coding DNA: TGTGCCAGCTCACCGGGACTAGCGGGAGTGAACAATGAGCAGTTCTTC.

Many counts were recorded for this clonotype. The chain couples TRBV20-1 to TRBJ2-1; 11 bases line up with TRBD2. CDR1 and CDR2 from the germline V gene are DFQATT and SNEGSKA (reference sequence). Germline trimming cut 3 bases from V and 9 bases from J; bases unmatched to any gene: 10. The CDR3 extends over 15 amino acids. CDR3: CSASSLAGGVGEQFF. As DNA, the CDR3 is TGCAGTGCTAGTTCGTTAGCGGGAGGGGTCGGTGAGCAGTTCTTC.

The gene calls are TRBV5-6 and TRBJ2-7; perhaps D is TRBD1 or TRBD2 (5 bases each). CDR3 length equals 14 residues. V was shortened by 4 bases and J by 3 bases, with 14 bases between the two germline ends. The germline V gene encodes CDR1 SGHDT and CDR2 YYEEEE. The CDR3 protein is CASSHRDGNYEQYF. The CDR3 DNA follows: TGTGCCAGCAGCCACCGGGACGGAAACTACGAGCAGTACTTC.

This clonotype has only a few counts. V is TRBV20-1 and J is TRBJ2-1; 8 bases are a match to TRBD1. The CDR3 has 14 residues. Trimming took 4 bases from V and 4 from J; bases not matched to a gene: 6. From germline, CDR1 is DFQATT and CDR2 SNEGSKA (reference sequence). CDR3 loop: CSAIRGPGYNEQFF. CDR3 in DNA: TGCAGTGCTATCAGGGGGCCTGGATACAATGAGCAGTTCTTC.

The table lists this clonotype with many counts. The V gene is TRBV4-2, the J gene TRBJ2-7, with D possibly TRBD1 on 6 matching bases. Germline V CDR1 and CDR2: LGHNA, YNFKEQ. With 0 bases removed from V and 2 bases from J, the gap between germline ends came to 8 bases. The CDR3 has 14 residues. In nucleotides, the CDR3 is TGTGCCAGCAGCCAAGAGGACAGAGCCTACGAGCAGTACTTC. As protein: CASSQEDRAYEQYF.

This clonotype was seen more than once but under ten times. The chain employs TRBV29-1 and TRBJ2-7; 7 positions agree with TRBD2. The germline CDR1 and CDR2 sequences are SQVTM and ANQGSEA. The CDR3 spans 13 residues. V dropped 4 bases and J dropped 1; count of bases not matched to a gene: 4. CDR3 sequence (DNA): TGCAGCGTTGTCCGTAGCGGGTCCTACGAGCAGTACTTC. It yields the protein CSVVRSGSYEQYF.

The chain uses TRBV15 and TRBJ2-1, with TRBD2 matching 10 bases. V shed 0 bases, J shed 6 bases, and the junction held 8 bases outside the gene matches. Per the germline V gene, CDR1 is LNHNV and CDR2 is YYDKDF (reference sequence). The CDR3 consists of 17 residues. CDR3 bases: TGTGCCACCAGCAGAGAAGCGGGGGGGCTTGGTGGCAATGAGCAGTTCTTC. Protein product: CATSREAGGLGGNEQFF.

This clonotype was found a few times. V is TRBV12-3 or TRBV12-4 and J is TRBJ1-1; TRBD1 is a possible D gene (6 bases). The CDR3 extends over 14 amino acids. V was pared by 7 bases and J by 1 base, with 13 bases between. The CDR3 sequence is CASNQGQTNTEAFF. CDR3 sequence (DNA): TGTGCCAGCAATCAAGGACAGACGAACACTGAAGCTTTCTTT.